These 28 T cell receptor beta chains came from one sample sequenced in a study of CD8+CD57+ T cells in acquired aplastic anemia (dated by TCRdb to 2016 to 2019). Flow cytometry had shown CD8+CD57+ cell expansion in the patients selected for sequencing. The reads were generated on an Illumina HiSeq 2000. Genomic DNA was used as template for profiling of TCR beta VDJ combinations and CDR3 sequences. TCRdb reprocessing: public reads trimmed at Q25 with fastp, clones called with MiXCR, in-frame beta chains kept. Rows with one shared CDR3 protein collapse into an entry with the most common genes and DNA. The sample records about 120,000 distinct CDR3 sequences, 55% to 60% of which are singletons. The ten biggest clones cover under 35% of the sample. Sequenced material: sorted CD4+, CD8+, or CD8+CD57+ T cells (not recorded which) from PBMCs. The origin of the receptors is a human donor with aplastic anemia.

V usage is TRBV19 and J usage is TRBJ2-1; TRBD1 is a possible D gene (5 bases). V dropped 3 bases and J dropped 3 bases, with 6 bases sitting between them. From germline, CDR1 is LNHDA and CDR2 SQIVND (reference sequence). This CDR3 has 13 amino acids. CDR3: CASSIDSYNEQFF. The CDR3 DNA reads TGTGCCAGTAGTATTGACAGCTACAATGAGCAGTTCTTC.

This chain links TRBV20-1 with TRBJ2-7; D not resolved. CDR1 is DFQATT, CDR2 SNEGSKA, per germline (reference sequence). Trimming left V 0 bases short and J 0 bases short, with 12 bases between. The CDR3 totals 15 residues. CDR3 in DNA: TGCAGTGCTAGAGATTTACGGTTACCCTCCTACGAGCAGTACTTC. This codes for CSARDLRLPSYEQYF.

In its sample, this clonotype was seen once. The V call is TRBV14, the J call TRBJ2-5, with 7 bases aligning to TRBD1. The J segment lost 1 base and the V segment lost 2 bases, leaving 4 bases of the junction unmatched. This CDR3 region has 15 residues. Per the germline V gene, CDR1 is SGHDN and CDR2 is FVKESK. The CDR3 DNA sequence: TGTGCCAGCAGCCAACCTGGGACAGTCCAAGAGACCCAGTACTTC. As protein: CASSQPGTVQETQYF.

This rearrangement joins TRBV7-9 to TRBJ2-7; no firm D call. Per the germline V gene, CDR1 is SEHNR and CDR2 is FQNEAQ (reference sequence). The CDR3 runs to 13 residues. The V end lost 6 bases, the J end lost 2 bases, and 11 bases lay between the germline ends. The CDR3 region is CASRSHKTYEQYF. The CDR3 nucleotides read TGTGCCAGCAGATCTCACAAAACCTACGAGCAGTACTTC. Complete variable domain (other parts from reference TRBV7-9 and TRBJ2-7): DTGVSQNPRHKITKRGQNVTFRCDPISEHNRLYWYRQTLGQGPEFLTYFQNEAQLEKSRLLSDRFSAERPKGSFSTLEIQRTEQGDSAMYLCASRSHKTYEQYFGPGTRLTVT.

This clonotype was counted many times. V usage is TRBV7-6 and J usage is TRBJ1-1, with 7 bases aligning to TRBD1. J lost 3 bases, V lost 2 bases, and 3 bases had no gene match. The germline gives CDR1 SGHVS, CDR2 FNYEAQ. The CDR3 consists of 14 residues. The CDR3 reads CASSLTGDYTEAFF. The CDR3 DNA reads as TGTGCCAGCAGCTTAACAGGGGATTACACTGAAGCTTTCTTT.

This chain connects TRBV5-1 to TRBJ2-2; 8 bases fit TRBD2. The J segment lost 6 bases and the V segment lost 2 bases, leaving 12 bases of the junction unmatched. This CDR3 spans 17 amino acids. Germline V lookup: CDR1 SGHRS, CDR2 YFSETQ. The CDR3 DNA sequence: TGCGCCAGCAGCTTCCTAGCGGGCCCGTTAACAGCCGGGGAGCTGTTTTTT. This encodes CASSFLAGPLTAGELFF.

The chain joins TRBV15 to TRBJ1-1; 10 bases agree with TRBD1. Germline assignment: CDR1 LNHNV and CDR2 YYDKDF (reference sequence). J was trimmed by 5 bases and V by 9 bases; bases with no gene match: 12. The CDR3 runs 15 residues. CDR3 residues: CATRERTGGRTEAFF. CDR3 in DNA: TGTGCCACACGGGAGCGGACAGGGGGGCGAACTGAAGCTTTCTTT.

This clonotype was seen at least ten times. The chain is built from TRBV15 and TRBJ2-5; D is ambiguous. The CDR3 sequence is 15 residues long. The germline CDR1 and CDR2 sequences are LNHNV and YYDKDF (reference sequence). V lost 0 bases and J lost 1, with 9 bases in between. The CDR3 sequence is CATSRDGRSQETQYF. CDR3 coding DNA: TGTGCCACCAGCAGAGATGGAAGGAGCCAAGAGACCCAGTACTTC.

At least ten counts were recorded for this clonotype. The chain is built from TRBV7-9 and TRBJ2-7; 7 bases are a match to TRBD1. The CDR3 has 13 residues. Per germline, CDR1 SEHNR and CDR2 FQNEAQ (reference sequence). J lost 6 bases, V lost 5 bases, and 7 bases had no gene match. This CDR3 reads CASSTGTASEQYF. CDR3 nucleotides: TGTGCCAGCAGCACCGGGACAGCTTCCGAGCAGTACTTC.

The chain is built from TRBV7-3 and TRBJ2-5, with D hard to call. The CDR3 spans 13 residues. Trimming stripped 1 base from V and 3 bases from J, with 6 bases between. Germline lookup yields CDR1 SGHTA and CDR2 FQGTGA. CDR3 bases: TGTGCCAGCAGCTTAAAATATGAAGAGACCCAGTACTTC. Translated, it gives CASSLKYEETQYF. Drawing the rest from reference TRBV7-3 and TRBJ2-5, the complete variable domain is GAGVSQTPSNKVTEKGKYVELRCDPISGHTALYWYRQSLGQGPEFLIYFQGTGAADDSGLPNDRFFAVRPEGSVSTLKIQRTERGDSAVYLCASSLKYEETQYFGPGTRLLVL.

V and J are TRBV29-1 and TRBJ1-2; 7 nucleotides agree with TRBD1. Germline V gene lookup returns CDR1 SQVTM and CDR2 ANQGSEA. Trimming cost V 3 bases and J 3 bases; bases outside gene matches: 1. The CDR3 extends over 12 amino acids. This CDR3 is CSVDQGDYGYTF. The CDR3, as DNA: TGCAGCGTTGACCAGGGGGACTATGGCTACACCTTC.

This clonotype has just a few counts. The chain links TRBV28 to TRBJ2-7; D possibly matches TRBD1 or TRBD2 (6 bases each). From germline, CDR1 is MDHEN and CDR2 SYDVKM. This CDR3 spans 12 amino acids. Trimming shortened V by 5 bases and J by 7 bases, and 12 bases separated the two germline ends. The CDR3 is CASSGGRGEQYF. As DNA, the CDR3 is TGTGCCAGCAGTGGGGGGCGAGGGGAGCAGTACTTC.

This clonotype has more than one count but fewer than ten. The chain has TRBV20-1 and TRBJ2-1; TRBD2 is a possible D gene (6 bases). CDR1 and CDR2 (germline): DFQATT, SNEGSKA (reference sequence). This CDR3 has 12 amino acids. V lost 1 base to trimming and J lost 9 bases, with 10 bases between them. The CDR3 here is CSARVLAREQFF. DNA for the CDR3: TGCAGTGCTAGAGTACTAGCCCGTGAGCAGTTCTTC.

The gene calls are TRBV25-1 and TRBJ2-1; D possibly matches TRBD1 or TRBD2 (7 bases each). Deletions cut 6 bases from V and 4 bases from J, with 13 bases between. Germline CDR1 MGHDK, CDR2 SYGVNS. This CDR3 comprises 14 residues. CDR3 amino acids: CASRQGRGYNEQFF. CDR3 coding DNA: TGTGCCAGCAGACAGGGGAGGGGTTACAATGAGCAGTTCTTC. Full variable domain (outside the CDR3, taken from reference TRBV25-1 and TRBJ2-1): EADIYQTPRYLVIGTGKKITLECSQTMGHDKMYWYQQDPGMELHLIHYSYGVNSTEKGDLSSESTVSRIRTEHFPLTLESARPSHTSQYLCASRQGRGYNEQFFGPGTRLTVL.

V is TRBV9 and J is TRBJ2-2; no firm D call. CDR3 length equals 14 residues. CDR1 SGDLS and CDR2 YYNGEE come from the germline V gene. The V end was cut by 3 bases, the J end by 0 bases, with 6 bases between. CDR3 nucleotide sequence: TGTGCCAGCAGCGATAGTGCGAACACCGGGGAGCTGTTTTTT. As protein: CASSDSANTGELFF.

This clonotype came up many times. The chain recombines TRBV4-3 with TRBJ1-1, with no clear D. V was clipped by 1 base and J by 1 base, with 10 bases between them. The CDR3 totals 15 residues. CDR1 is LGHNA, CDR2 YSLEER, per germline. The CDR3 loop reads CASSQVGSGNTEAFF. CDR3 bases: TGCGCCAGCAGCCAAGTTGGGTCGGGGAACACTGAAGCTTTCTTT.

The count of this clonotype is one. This sequence joins TRBV15 and TRBJ2-5; D gene unclear. Looked up from germline, CDR1 is LNHNV and CDR2 is YYDKDF (reference sequence). The CDR3 has 15 residues. The V gene lost 0 bases and the J gene lost 5 bases, with 13 bases spanning the gap. The CDR3: CATSRDRLAWETQYF. DNA for the CDR3: TGTGCCACCAGCAGAGATCGGCTGGCCTGGGAGACCCAGTACTTC.

The chain employs TRBV7-9 and TRBJ2-1, with D unresolved. Germline V gives CDR1 SEHNR, CDR2 FQNEAQ (reference sequence). V was cut by 1 base and J by 9 bases, with 4 bases left in between. This CDR3 comprises 11 residues. The CDR3 is CASSLDTEQFF. As DNA, the CDR3 is TGTGCCAGCAGCTTAGATACTGAGCAGTTCTTC.

The chain combines TRBV7-8 with TRBJ2-6; the match to TRBD1 covers 8 bases. The V and J ends lost 5 bases and 4 bases, in that order; junction bases with no gene match: 7. The CDR3 has 16 amino acids. From germline, CDR1 is SGHVS and CDR2 FQNEAQ. This chain's CDR3 is CASSRWTGNGANVLTF. In DNA, the CDR3 is TGTGCCAGCAGCCGCTGGACAGGGAACGGGGCCAACGTCCTGACTTTC.

This sequence joins TRBV12-3 or TRBV12-4 and TRBJ1-2; 8 bases line up with TRBD1. This CDR3 is built from 15 residues. V lost 6 bases and J lost 3; bases outside the gene matches: 9. The CDR3 sequence: CASRDWTDRDYGYTF. The CDR3 DNA reads as TGTGCCAGCAGGGACTGGACGGACAGGGACTATGGCTACACCTTC.

The V gene is TRBV7-8, the J gene TRBJ2-3, with TRBD1 matching over 7 bases. The CDR3 has 15 amino acids. Germline CDR1 and CDR2: SGHVS and FQNEAQ. After removal of 6 bases from V and 1 base from J, the junction contained 7 bases not matched to a gene. Written as DNA, the CDR3 is TGTGCCAGCAGTTTCCAGGGGGTAGGCACAGATACGCAGTATTTT. Its translation: CASSFQGVGTDTQYF.

This chain joins TRBV20-1 and TRBJ2-1, with 14 bases matching TRBD2. The germline gives CDR1 DFQATT, CDR2 SNEGSKA (reference sequence). The CDR3 contains 16 residues. Trimming cost V 5 bases and J 11 bases; bases outside gene matches: 14. CDR3 sequence reads: CSAPRLAGGLGWKQFF. CDR3 nucleotide sequence: TGCAGTGCTCCGCGACTAGCGGGAGGGCTAGGGTGGAAGCAGTTCTTC.

The J gene is TRBJ1-1, the V gene TRBV20-1; weak D call: TRBD1 (5 bases). The germline V and J ends were trimmed by 6 bases and 5 bases, with 19 bases remaining between them. The CDR3 runs to 14 residues. The V gene's germline CDR1 is DFQATT and CDR2 SNEGSKA (reference sequence). The CDR3, as DNA: TGCAGTGCCATGGGGGGGTTGGGTTCGACTGAAGCTTTCTTT. Translating it yields CSAMGGLGSTEAFF.

This clonotype was seen only a few times. The chain couples TRBV11-3 to TRBJ2-2, with D perhaps given as TRBD1 or TRBD2 (6 bases each). Trimming stripped 5 bases from V and 8 bases from J, with 12 bases between. The germline gives CDR1 SGHNT, CDR2 YENEEA. The CDR3 spans 13 residues. In DNA form, the CDR3 reads TGTGCCAGCAGCCCCGGGGGCCGGGGGGAGCTGTTTTTT. It translates to CASSPGGRGELFF.

The chain combines TRBV7-3 with TRBJ1-1; TRBD1 agrees at 10 bases. Trimming at V came to 5 bases and at J to 6 bases, leaving 6 bases not matched to a gene. The CDR3 covers 14 residues. Germline CDR1 is SGHTA and CDR2 is FQGTGA. CDR3 coding DNA: TGTGCCAGCAGCCCGCGACAGGGGGCAGCTGAAGCTTTCTTT. This gives the protein CASSPRQGAAEAFF. The full variable domain, rest sourced from reference TRBV7-3 and TRBJ1-1, is GAGVSQTPSNKVTEKGKYVELRCDPISGHTALYWYRQSLGQGPEFLIYFQGTGAADDSGLPNDRFFAVRPEGSVSTLKIQRTERGDSAVYLCASSPRQGAAEAFFGQGTRLTVV.

This chain connects TRBV11-2 to TRBJ2-7; maybe TRBD2 (6 bases). There are 16 residues in the CDR3. The V end was cut by 1 base, the J end by 2 bases, with 15 bases between. Per germline, CDR1 SGHAT and CDR2 FQNNGV. DNA of the CDR3: TGTGCCAGCAGCTTAGTTGGGGCTAGCGAGGCCTACGAGCAGTACTTC. Residues: CASSLVGASEAYEQYF.

J is TRBJ1-6 and V is TRBV5-1; 7 bases are shared with TRBD1. Unmatched junction bases numbered 9, after V lost 1 base and J lost 8 bases. CDR1 is SGHRS, CDR2 YFSETQ, per germline. The CDR3 covers 16 residues. The CDR3 protein is CASSLSGQRQDSPLHF. The CDR3 bases are TGCGCCAGCAGCTTGTCGGGACAGCGCCAGGATTCACCCCTCCACTTT.

This chain links TRBV12-3 or TRBV12-4 with TRBJ2-1; no firm D call. The CDR3 length is 13 residues. V was pared by 3 bases and J by 0 bases, with 3 bases between. This CDR3 reads CASSFDSYNEQFF. CDR3 bases: TGTGCCAGCAGTTTCGACTCCTACAATGAGCAGTTCTTC.